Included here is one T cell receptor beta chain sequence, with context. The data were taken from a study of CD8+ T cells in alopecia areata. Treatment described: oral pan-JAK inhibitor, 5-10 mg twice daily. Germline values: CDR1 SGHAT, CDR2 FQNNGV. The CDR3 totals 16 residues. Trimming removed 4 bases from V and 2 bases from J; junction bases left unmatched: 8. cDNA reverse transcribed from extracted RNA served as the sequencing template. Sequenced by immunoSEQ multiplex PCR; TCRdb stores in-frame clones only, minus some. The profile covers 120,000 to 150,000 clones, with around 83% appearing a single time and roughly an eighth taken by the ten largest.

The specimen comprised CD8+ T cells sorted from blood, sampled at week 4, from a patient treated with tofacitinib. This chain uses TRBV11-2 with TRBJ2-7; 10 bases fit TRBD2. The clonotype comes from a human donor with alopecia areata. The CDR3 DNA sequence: TGTGCCAGCAGCTGGGTGACTAGCGGGCCCACCTACGAGCAGTACTTC. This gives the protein CASSWVTSGPTYEQYF. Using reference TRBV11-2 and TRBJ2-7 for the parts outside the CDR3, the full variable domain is EAGVAQSPRYKIIEKRQSVAFWCNPISGHATLYWYQQILGQGPKLLIQFQNNGVVDDSQLPKDRFSAERLKGVDSTLKIQPAKLEDSAVYLCASSWVTSGPTYEQYFGPGTRLTVT.